This T cell receptor (beta chain) was documented in a study of T cell responses to AZD1222 COVID-19 vaccine. Study-level information: Doses given second, at about 4 or about 12 weeks, were pooled. Study results and caveats: Clonal diversity may have been underestimated, and the donors were mostly white British, with more females than males. Repertoires were obtained solely post-peak T cell response. Just a handful of AZD1222 recipients were seropositive at baseline.

Sequencing used immunoSEQ multiplex PCR; TCRdb keeps in-frame clones, though not all of them. The sample yields roughly 77,000 clones, approximately 90% seen once. Notes on this clone: The antigen remains undetermined.

The specimen was peripheral blood, collected on day 0 of AZD1222 vaccination. The receptor was isolated from an adult in good health.

The CDR3 bases are TGTGCCACCAGTGATTTAGGACAGTCGAACACCGGGGAGCTGTTTTTT. This codes for CATSDLGQSNTGELFF. This chain connects TRBV24-1 to TRBJ2-2, with D possibly TRBD1 on 6 matching bases. The CDR3 covers 16 residues. Germline V gene data show CDR1 as KGHDR and CDR2 as SFDVKD. V dropped 1 base and J dropped 0 bases, with 8 bases sitting between them.